The 26 T cell receptor beta chains in this list originate from one sample, sequenced in a study of blood T cell repertoires in COVID-19. TCRdb's copy holds only in-frame clones and misses some; the assay was immunoSEQ multiplex PCR. The sample yields 100,000 to 150,000 clones, roughly 91% seen once. The specimen sequenced was peripheral blood. The source of these receptors is a man aged 55 to 70 with COVID-19, enrolled during active disease.

V is TRBV7-3 and J is TRBJ1-1; the D is unclear. Looked up from germline, CDR1 is SGHTA and CDR2 is FQGTGA. Trimming took off 3 bases at V and 2 bases at J, with 7 bases between the two ends. The CDR3 covers 13 residues. CDR3 nucleotide sequence: TGTGCCAGCAGCTTTCAGCGAAACACTGAAGCTTTCTTT. Translation: CASSFQRNTEAFF.

This chain joins TRBV29-1 and TRBJ1-5; maybe TRBD1 (5 bases). Trimming pared 4 bases from V and 3 bases from J, leaving 10 bases between. In germline, CDR1 is SQVTM, CDR2 ANQGSEA. The CDR3 sequence is 13 residues long. For the CDR3, the DNA is TGCAGCGTTGGGGGGGGTTCCAATCAGCCCCAGCATTTT. Translation: CSVGGGSNQPQHF.

This chain joins TRBV7-2 and TRBJ1-2, with D uncertain. Trimming took 0 bases from V and 4 from J, leaving 15 bases between them. The CDR3 loop spans 16 amino acids. Germline V gives CDR1 SGHTA, CDR2 FQGNSA. CDR3 amino acids: CASSLALSPGSYGYTF. CDR3 coding DNA: TGTGCCAGCAGCTTAGCGCTGAGCCCGGGGTCCTATGGCTACACCTTC.

The CDR3 spells CASSLVSSSGNTIYF. The CDR3 nucleotides read TGTGCCAGCAGCTTAGTCTCGAGCTCTGGAAACACCATATATTTT. This chain links TRBV11-2 with TRBJ1-3; D remains ambiguous. The germline gives CDR1 SGHAT, CDR2 FQNNGV. This CDR3 has 15 amino acids. Trimming took 1 base from V and 0 from J, leaving 7 bases between them.

The chain couples TRBV7-2 to TRBJ2-7; 9 bases agree with TRBD1. Germline assignment: CDR1 SGHTA and CDR2 FQGNSA. Trimming removed 5 bases from V and 8 bases from J; junction bases left unmatched: 16. The CDR3 totals 16 residues. The DNA of the CDR3 is TGTGCCAGCAGCCCTCCGGGACAGGGCCCGAGGGGCCAGCAGTACTTC. Its protein product is CASSPPGQGPRGQQYF.

CDR3 DNA sequence: TGTGCCAGCAGCCAAGATCAGGGGCCCCAGCATTTT. This encodes CASSQDQGPQHF. The genes are TRBV3-1 (or the pseudogene TRBV3-2) and TRBJ1-5, with a possible D match to TRBD1 (5 bases). Germline V lookup: CDR1 LGHDT, CDR2 YNNKEL (reference sequence). The CDR3 consists of 12 residues. Trimming shortened V by 0 bases and J by 9 bases, and 6 bases separated the two germline ends.

CDR3 coding DNA: TGTGCCAGCAGCCAAGGCGGCAGCTATGGCTACACCTTC. This sequence encodes CASSQGGSYGYTF. This chain connects TRBV4-2 to TRBJ1-2; D is uncertain. Trimming took off 1 base at V and 4 bases at J, with 7 bases between the two ends. The CDR3 extends over 13 amino acids. From germline, CDR1 is LGHNA and CDR2 YNFKEQ.

CDR3 sequence reads: CASSLKASGANVLTF. The CDR3 DNA is TGTGCCAGCAGCTTAAAAGCATCTGGGGCCAACGTCCTGACTTTC. The V call is TRBV7-2, the J call TRBJ2-6, with D unresolved. Trimming left V 2 bases short and J 1 base short, with 6 bases between. Germline V gene lookup returns CDR1 SGHTA and CDR2 FQGNSA. This CDR3 is 15 amino acids long.

This rearrangement joins TRBV10-2 to TRBJ2-1, with 8 positions matching TRBD1. V was clipped by 3 bases and J by 0 bases; unmatched bases: 7. The CDR3 has 17 amino acids. Germline V gene lookup returns CDR1 WSHSY and CDR2 SAAADI. The CDR3 protein is CASSEPDRVSSYNEQFF. CDR3 DNA sequence: TGCGCCAGCAGTGAACCGGACAGGGTAAGCTCCTACAATGAGCAGTTCTTC.

A note on this clone: Other DNA sequences in the sample encode the same CDR3. The chain joins TRBV3-1 (or the pseudogene TRBV3-2) to TRBJ1-1, with unresolved D. The V and J ends lost 0 bases and 6 bases respectively, with 2 bases between them. The V gene's germline CDR1 is LGHDT and CDR2 YNNKEL (reference sequence). The CDR3 is 11 amino acids. The CDR3 sequence: CASSQDSEAFF. CDR3 bases: TGTGCCAGCAGCCAAGACTCTGAAGCTTTCTTT.

The gene calls are TRBV2 and TRBJ2-1; 8 bases line up with TRBD2. The CDR3 has 16 amino acids. Germline V lookup: CDR1 SNHLY, CDR2 FYNNEI. The ends lost 6 bases at V and 9 bases at J; junction bases unmatched: 16. The DNA for the CDR3 is TGTGCCAGCAGCCAGAGGATGGGAGCGGGGGTTGGTGAGCAGTTCTTC. Residues: CASSQRMGAGVGEQFF.

The rearrangement uses TRBV10-2 and TRBJ1-1; TRBD1 is a possible D gene (6 bases). Trimming cost V 6 bases and J 0 bases, with 14 bases left between them. The CDR3 has 15 residues. Germline V gene sequence: CDR1 WSHSY, CDR2 SAAADI. This CDR3 is CASRALDRMNTEAFF. The CDR3 DNA reads as TGCGCCAGCAGGGCCTTAGACAGGATGAACACTGAAGCTTTCTTT.

Notes on this clone: Since no conserved phenylalanine or tryptophan closes the CDR3, a read error is the likely cause. The limits of the CDR3 on the DNA are not certain, so only TCRdb's listed CDR3 is given. The CDR3: CASSLYQGIAV. This chain uses TRBV12-3 or TRBV12-4 with TRBJ1-1; the listed D gene, TRBD1, was not tested against the DNA. With termini counted, the CDR3 has 11 amino acids.

This clone was seen more than once but under ten times. This rearrangement joins TRBV5-3 to TRBJ1-5; 7 bases map to TRBD1. TRBV5-3 is identified as an open reading frame with a role that is uncertain. CDR3 size: 14 residues. With 5 bases clipped from V and 5 bases from J, the junction kept 7 bases outside the gene matches. The CDR3, as DNA: TGTGCCAGAAGGCTACAGGGGATCCATCAGCCCCAGCATTTT. It translates to CARRLQGIHQPQHF.

At least ten counts were recorded for this clone. The chain employs TRBV2 and TRBJ1-1; tentative D call: TRBD1 (6 bases). The CDR3 is 11 residues long. CDR1 and CDR2 (germline): SNHLY, FYNNEI. V lost 8 bases to trimming and J lost 7 bases, with 11 bases between them. For the CDR3, the DNA is TGTGCCAGCTTGACAGGTTTTGAAGCTTTCTTT. Translation gives CASLTGFEAFF.

The sample holds a few counts of this clone. This chain links TRBV12-3 or TRBV12-4 with TRBJ1-1; no clear D gene. Trimming left V 2 bases short and J 8 bases short, with 12 bases between. This CDR3 contains 13 residues. The CDR3 is CASSLLSEWEAFF. The CDR3 DNA reads TGTGCCAGCAGTTTACTAAGCGAGTGGGAAGCTTTCTTT.

The V and J genes are TRBV28 and TRBJ1-2; 8 bases are shared with TRBD1. Per germline, CDR1 MDHEN and CDR2 SYDVKM. CDR3 length equals 14 residues. Trimming cost V 4 bases and J 7 bases; bases outside gene matches: 8. CDR3 nucleotides: TGTGCCAGCAGTTATAACCAGGGGGCGCGTGGCTACACCTTC. Residues: CASSYNQGARGYTF.

The chain combines TRBV11-2 with TRBJ2-4, with D unclear. Germline values: CDR1 SGHAT, CDR2 FQNNGV. The V and J ends lost 1 base and 0 bases respectively, with 7 bases between them. The CDR3 totals 15 residues. Written as DNA, the CDR3 is TGTGCCAGCAGCTTAGGAGCGCGAGCCAAAAACATTCAGTACTTC. It translates to CASSLGARAKNIQYF. Combining the CDR3 with reference TRBV11-2 and TRBJ2-4 gives the whole variable domain EAGVAQSPRYKIIEKRQSVAFWCNPISGHATLYWYQQILGQGPKLLIQFQNNGVVDDSQLPKDRFSAERLKGVDSTLKIQPAKLEDSAVYLCASSLGARAKNIQYFGAGTRLSVL.

The rearrangement uses TRBV4-1 and TRBJ1-2; D remains ambiguous. The CDR3 spans 16 residues. In germline, CDR1 is MGHRA, CDR2 YSYEKL. Trimming took 0 bases from V and 4 from J, leaving 15 bases between them. The CDR3 loop reads CASSQEVSANTYGYTF. In DNA form, the CDR3 reads TGCGCCAGCAGCCAAGAAGTGTCCGCGAATACCTATGGCTACACCTTC.

The genes are TRBV5-1 and TRBJ1-4; D gene uncertain. Germline CDR1 is SGHRS and CDR2 is YFSETQ. Trimming removed 4 bases from V and 0 bases from J, with 10 bases in between. CDR3 length equals 15 residues. The CDR3 bases are TGCGCCAGCAGCCATGGGAGGACAACTAATGAAAAACTGTTTTTT. As protein: CASSHGRTTNEKLFF.

The chain recombines TRBV9 with TRBJ1-1; 8 nucleotides agree with TRBD1. Germline trimming cut 3 bases from V and 1 base from J; bases unmatched to any gene: 5. CDR3 length: 15 amino acids. The germline CDR1 and CDR2 sequences are SGDLS and YYNGEE. The CDR3 region has the DNA TGTGCCAGCAGCGCCCCAGGGACAGGGAACACTGAAGCTTTCTTT. Amino acid sequence: CASSAPGTGNTEAFF.

This chain connects TRBV28 to TRBJ1-5; TRBD1 aligns across 7 bases. The CDR3 loop spans 15 amino acids. CDR1 is MDHEN, CDR2 SYDVKM, per germline. The V and J ends lost 8 bases and 5 bases, in that order; junction bases with no gene match: 12. The CDR3 region is CASFSGTASHQPQHF. CDR3 DNA sequence: TGTGCCAGCTTCTCCGGGACAGCCAGTCATCAGCCCCAGCATTTT.

This CDR3 is CASSYGRDGDQETQYF. In DNA form, the CDR3 reads TGTGCCAGCAGTTACGGGAGGGATGGGGACCAAGAGACCCAGTACTTC. The J gene is TRBJ2-5, the V gene TRBV6-6; 7 nucleotides align to TRBD2. CDR1 is MNHNY and CDR2 is SVGAGI in the germline V gene (reference sequence). The CDR3 loop spans 16 amino acids. V dropped 2 bases and J dropped 0; count of bases not matched to a gene: 6.

The rearrangement uses TRBV28 and TRBJ1-1, with 7 bases matching TRBD1. This CDR3 is built from 14 residues. Per germline, CDR1 MDHEN and CDR2 SYDVKM. DNA for the CDR3: TGTCCCTTAGAGGGGGCTACTATGAACACTGAAGCTTTCTTT. As protein: CPLEGATMNTEAFF.

Only a few counts were recorded for this clone. The chain uses TRBV7-3 and TRBJ1-2; no firm D call. V was shortened by 4 bases and J by 6 bases, with 9 bases between the two germline ends. This CDR3 region has 12 residues. Germline lookup yields CDR1 SGHTA and CDR2 FQGTGA. The DNA for the CDR3 is TGTGCCAGCAGCTCCGGTCCCGATGGCTACACCTTC. Its protein is CASSSGPDGYTF.

This clone was found once. The chain recombines TRBV30 with TRBJ1-5, with 7 bases matching TRBD1. Germline V lookup: CDR1 GTSNPN, CDR2 SVGIG (reference sequence). Trimming took 4 bases from V and 1 from J; bases not matched to a gene: 13. This CDR3 region has 17 residues. CDR3 sequence reads: CAWNPDRSLGSNQPQHF. Written as DNA, the CDR3 is TGTGCCTGGAACCCGGACAGGTCCCTAGGAAGCAATCAGCCCCAGCATTTT.